Listed here are 18 T cell receptor beta chains from one sample, sequenced in a study of blood T cell repertoires in COVID-19. Produced via immunoSEQ multiplex PCR; TCRdb's table is partial and in-frame only. The sample lists approximately 210,000 clones, 82% occurring once. Material for sequencing was PBMCs or T cells enriched from blood (not recorded which). These receptors originate from a man aged 35 to 55 who had recovered from COVID-19.

This clone was detected a few times. This chain's CDR3 is CASRDRTNTGELFF. In DNA form, the CDR3 reads TGTGCCAGTAGGGACAGGACGAACACCGGGGAGCTGTTTTTT. The chain links TRBV19 to TRBJ2-2, with TRBD1 matching over 7 bases. The germline CDR1 and CDR2 sequences are LNHDA and SQIVND (reference sequence). CDR3 size: 14 residues. Germline trimming cut 6 bases from V and 0 bases from J; bases unmatched to any gene: 1.

CDR3 sequence: CAWSVLTVKETQYF. The CDR3 bases are TGTGCCTGGAGTGTACTAACGGTTAAAGAGACCCAGTACTTC. This sequence joins TRBV30 and TRBJ2-5, with unresolved D. The CDR3 is made up of 14 amino acids. Trimming took off 0 bases at V and 3 bases at J, with 11 bases between the two ends. Germline V gene data show CDR1 as GTSNPN and CDR2 as SVGIG (reference sequence).

The rearrangement uses TRBV5-6 and TRBJ2-7; weak D call: TRBD1 (6 bases). Looked up from germline, CDR1 is SGHDT and CDR2 is YYEEEE. Trimming shortened V by 4 bases and J by 2 bases, and 16 bases separated the two germline ends. The CDR3 covers 15 residues. The CDR3 spells CASSVDRLPPYEQYF. The CDR3 coding sequence is TGTGCCAGCAGCGTGGACAGACTACCCCCCTACGAGCAGTACTTC.

V and J are TRBV15 and TRBJ1-3; perhaps TRBD1 as D (6 bases). From germline, CDR1 is LNHNV and CDR2 YYDKDF (reference sequence). V lost 2 bases and J 0 bases, leaving 14 bases between the germline ends. The CDR3 contains 17 residues. CDR3 loop: CATSRYFTGNSGNTIYF. The CDR3 DNA reads TGTGCCACCAGCAGATATTTTACAGGGAACTCTGGAAACACCATATATTTT.

The CDR3 DNA reads TGCGCCAGCAGCTTGAGGCCACAGGGGATGAGCAATCAGCCCCAGCATTTT. Translating gives CASSLRPQGMSNQPQHF. This sequence joins TRBV5-1 and TRBJ1-5; 7 positions agree with TRBD1. V was pared by 1 base and J by 1 base, with 8 bases of the junction left unmatched. CDR1 SGHRS and CDR2 YFSETQ come from the germline V gene. This CDR3 comprises 17 residues. The variable domain in full, completed from reference TRBV5-1 and TRBJ1-5, reads KAGVTQTPRYLIKTRGQQVTLSCSPISGHRSVSWYQQTPGQGLQFLFEYFSETQRNKGNFPGRFSGRQFSNSRSEMNVSTLELGDSALYLCASSLRPQGMSNQPQHFGDGTRLSIL.

This chain uses TRBV10-3 with TRBJ2-7; 10 bases are a match to TRBD2. The CDR3 loop spans 15 amino acids. From germline, CDR1 is ENHRY and CDR2 SYGVKD. The V gene end was trimmed by 5 bases and the J gene end by 5 bases; junction bases not matched to a gene: 9. CDR3 region: CAISPLAGEVNEQYF. As DNA, the CDR3 is TGTGCCATCAGTCCTCTAGCGGGGGAGGTGAACGAGCAGTACTTC.

The V call is TRBV13, the J call TRBJ2-7; D gene ambiguous. The germline V and J ends were trimmed by 5 bases and 2 bases, with 13 bases remaining between them. This CDR3 has 14 residues. Germline CDR1 reads PRHDT; CDR2 reads FYEKMQ (reference sequence). The chain's CDR3 is CASSQRPIPYEQYF. For the CDR3, the DNA is TGTGCCAGCAGCCAGCGCCCAATCCCCTACGAGCAGTACTTC.

The CDR3 nucleotides read TGTGCCAGCAGCTTAGTCGGGACAGGGGGGCTCGAGCAGTACTTC. Translated, it gives CASSLVGTGGLEQYF. J is TRBJ2-7 and V is TRBV7-8; 11 bases agree with TRBD1. The ends lost 1 base at V and 6 bases at J; junction bases unmatched: 5. CDR1 is SGHVS, CDR2 FQNEAQ, per germline. The CDR3 runs to 15 residues.

This clone appeared a single time. V usage is TRBV28 and J usage is TRBJ2-7; 8 bases are a match to TRBD2. Germline V gives CDR1 MDHEN, CDR2 SYDVKM. The CDR3 is made up of 13 amino acids. V dropped 8 bases and J dropped 3; count of bases not matched to a gene: 6. CDR3 loop: CASGTSTYYEQYF. CDR3 DNA sequence: TGTGCCAGCGGGACTAGTACCTACTACGAGCAGTACTTC. Filled out from reference TRBV28 and TRBJ2-7, the complete variable domain reads DVKVTQSSRYLVKRTGEKVFLECVQDMDHENMFWYRQDPGLGLRLIYFSYDVKMKEKGDIPEGYSVSREKKERFSLILESASTNQTSMYLCASGTSTYYEQYFGPGTRLTVT.

In its sample, this clone was seen once. The chain uses TRBV5-1 and TRBJ1-1; 7 bases map to TRBD1. In germline, CDR1 is SGHRS, CDR2 YFSETQ. The CDR3 runs to 16 residues. V shed 0 bases and J 0 bases; nucleotides not matched to a gene: 5. CDR3 amino acids: CASSLGPTGMNTEAFF. The CDR3 nucleotides read TGCGCCAGCAGCTTGGGGCCGACAGGGATGAACACTGAAGCTTTCTTT.

The count of this clone is one. The CDR3 spells CASSLEGSGEKLFF. The DNA of the CDR3 is TGCGCCAGCAGCTTGGAGGGTAGCGGTGAAAAACTGTTTTTT. This sequence joins TRBV5-1 and TRBJ1-4; no clear D. The V gene lost 0 bases and the J gene lost 7 bases, with 10 bases spanning the gap. Germline CDR1 reads SGHRS; CDR2 reads YFSETQ. The CDR3 is 14 amino acids. Full variable domain (outside the CDR3, taken from reference TRBV5-1 and TRBJ1-4): KAGVTQTPRYLIKTRGQQVTLSCSPISGHRSVSWYQQTPGQGLQFLFEYFSETQRNKGNFPGRFSGRQFSNSRSEMNVSTLELGDSALYLCASSLEGSGEKLFFGSGTQLSVL.

This chain uses TRBV4-2 with TRBJ2-1, with 9 nucleotides matching TRBD2. V trimming: 3 bases; J trimming: 5 bases; junction bases outside the gene matches: 8. Germline CDR1 reads LGHNA; CDR2 reads YNFKEQ. This CDR3 is built from 16 residues. Here the CDR3 reads CASSQPRTSVNNEQFF. The CDR3 DNA reads as TGTGCCAGCAGCCAGCCCAGGACTAGCGTCAACAATGAGCAGTTCTTC.

This clone was seen just once. The V call is TRBV9, the J call TRBJ2-7; D is undetermined. Germline V gives CDR1 SGDLS, CDR2 YYNGEE. The V and J ends lost 0 bases and 4 bases respectively, with 11 bases between them. The CDR3 is made up of 14 amino acids. CDR3 bases: TGTGCCAGCAGCGTAGGTGCGGAATCATACGAGCAGTACTTC. Translated, it gives CASSVGAESYEQYF.

V is TRBV7-8 and J is TRBJ1-2; D perhaps matches TRBD1 (6 bases). CDR3 length: 12 residues. The V gene lost 5 bases and the J gene lost 10 bases, with 14 bases spanning the gap. Germline loops: CDR1 SGHVS, CDR2 FQNEAQ. The CDR3 DNA reads as TGTGCCAGCAGCACCTACAGGGTGGACTACACCTTC. Residues: CASSTYRVDYTF.

The table lists this clone with a few counts. V gene TRBV30 combines with J gene TRBJ1-6, with D perhaps TRBD1 (5 bases). The CDR3 length is 16 residues. Per the germline V gene, CDR1 is GTSNPN and CDR2 is SVGIG (reference sequence). Trimming stripped 0 bases from V and 10 bases from J, with 19 bases between. The CDR3 DNA is TGTGCCTGGAGTGTTCGGGGGACTTCTAGGGCGTCACCCCTCCACTTT. Amino acid sequence: CAWSVRGTSRASPLHF.

The chain joins TRBV29-1 to TRBJ2-3; a weak D match, TRBD1 (6 bases). CDR1 and CDR2 (germline): SQVTM, ANQGSEA. V dropped 4 bases and J dropped 5 bases, with 13 bases sitting between them. This CDR3 has 13 residues. The DNA of the CDR3 is TGCAGCGTTGTGGCAGGGGTTGGAGATACGCAGTATTTT. Encoded protein: CSVVAGVGDTQYF.

The chain combines TRBV11-2 with TRBJ2-7; the D gene is possibly TRBD2 (5 bases). Trimming took 2 bases from V and 7 from J, leaving 15 bases between them. CDR1 is SGHAT, CDR2 FQNNGV, per germline. The CDR3 has 14 residues. CDR3 sequence reads: CASSLMAGSGEQYF. The CDR3 region has the DNA TGTGCCAGCAGCTTAATGGCCGGATCGGGGGAGCAGTACTTC.

This clone came up once. J is TRBJ2-2 and V is TRBV18, with 8 bases lining up with TRBD2. Germline V gives CDR1 KGHSH, CDR2 LQKENI. V dropped 4 bases and J dropped 7; count of bases not matched to a gene: 2. This CDR3 has 13 residues. The DNA for the CDR3 is TGTGCCAGCTCACAGACTAGCGACGGGGAGCTGTTTTTT. This encodes CASSQTSDGELFF.